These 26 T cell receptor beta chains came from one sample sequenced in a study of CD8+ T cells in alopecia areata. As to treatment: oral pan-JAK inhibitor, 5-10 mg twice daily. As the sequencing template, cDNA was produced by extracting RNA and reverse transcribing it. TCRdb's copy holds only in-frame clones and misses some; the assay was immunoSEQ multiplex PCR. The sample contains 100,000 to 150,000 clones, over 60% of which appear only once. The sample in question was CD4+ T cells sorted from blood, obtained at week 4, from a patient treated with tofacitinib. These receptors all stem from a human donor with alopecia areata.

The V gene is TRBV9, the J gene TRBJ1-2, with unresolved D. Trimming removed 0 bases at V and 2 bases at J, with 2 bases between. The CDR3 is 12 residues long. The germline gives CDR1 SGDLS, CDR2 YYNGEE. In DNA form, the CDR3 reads TGTGCCAGCAGCGTAGACAACTATGGCTACACCTTC. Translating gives CASSVDNYGYTF.

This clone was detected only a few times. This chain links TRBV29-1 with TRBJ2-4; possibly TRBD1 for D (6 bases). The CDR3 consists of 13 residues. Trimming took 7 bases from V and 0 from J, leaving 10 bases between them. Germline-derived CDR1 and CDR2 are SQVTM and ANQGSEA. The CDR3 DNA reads TGCAGCGGGACAGACGAAGCCAAAAACATTCAGTACTTC. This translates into CSGTDEAKNIQYF.

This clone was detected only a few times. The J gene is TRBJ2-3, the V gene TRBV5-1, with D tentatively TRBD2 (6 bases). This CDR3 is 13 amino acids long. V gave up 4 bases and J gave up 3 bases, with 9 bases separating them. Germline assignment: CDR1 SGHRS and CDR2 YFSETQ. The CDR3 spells CASSLRETDTQYF. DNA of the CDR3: TGCGCCAGCAGCCTCCGGGAGACAGATACGCAGTATTTT. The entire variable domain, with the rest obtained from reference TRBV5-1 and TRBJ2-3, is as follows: KAGVTQTPRYLIKTRGQQVTLSCSPISGHRSVSWYQQTPGQGLQFLFEYFSETQRNKGNFPGRFSGRQFSNSRSEMNVSTLELGDSALYLCASSLRETDTQYFGPGTRLTVL.

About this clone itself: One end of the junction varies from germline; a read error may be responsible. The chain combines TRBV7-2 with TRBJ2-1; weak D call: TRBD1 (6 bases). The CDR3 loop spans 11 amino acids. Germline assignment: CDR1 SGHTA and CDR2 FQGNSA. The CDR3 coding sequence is TGTGCCAGCAGCTTGGACAGCCGGACCCTCTTC. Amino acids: CASSLDSRTLF.

This CDR3 is CASRSTGVETQYF. As DNA, the CDR3 is TGCGCCAGCAGATCTACAGGTGTAGAGACCCAGTACTTC. The rearrangement joins TRBV4-1 to TRBJ2-5; the D gene is possibly TRBD1 (5 bases). CDR3 size: 13 residues. Germline V CDR1 and CDR2: MGHRA, YSYEKL. V lost 6 bases and J 4 bases, leaving 12 bases between the germline ends.

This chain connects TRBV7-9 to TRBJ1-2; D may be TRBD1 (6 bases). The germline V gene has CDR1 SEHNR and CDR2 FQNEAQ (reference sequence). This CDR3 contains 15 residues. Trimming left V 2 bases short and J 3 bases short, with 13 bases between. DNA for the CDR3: TGTGCCAGCAGCTTATATCCGGGGGCGGACTATGGCTACACCTTC. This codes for CASSLYPGADYGYTF.

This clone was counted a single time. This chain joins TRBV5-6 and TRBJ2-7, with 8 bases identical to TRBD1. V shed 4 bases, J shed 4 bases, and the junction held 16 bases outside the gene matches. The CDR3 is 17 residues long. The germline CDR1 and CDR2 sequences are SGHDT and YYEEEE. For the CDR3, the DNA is TGTGCCAGCAGCCGCTTCGATGGTGGACAGGGTGTGTACGAGCAGTACTTC. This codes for CASSRFDGGQGVYEQYF.

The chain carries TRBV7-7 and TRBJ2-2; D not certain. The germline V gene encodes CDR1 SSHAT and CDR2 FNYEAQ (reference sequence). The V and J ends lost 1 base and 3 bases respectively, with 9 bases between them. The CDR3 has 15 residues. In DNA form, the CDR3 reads TGTGCCAGCAGCTTAGGATCCGTGCACACCGGGGAGCTGTTTTTT. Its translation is CASSLGSVHTGELFF. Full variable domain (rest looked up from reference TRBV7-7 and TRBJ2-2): GAGVSQSPRYKVTKRGQDVTLRCDPISSHATLYWYQQALGQGPEFLTYFNYEAQPDKSGLPSDRFSAERPEGSISTLTIQRTEQRDSAMYRCASSLGSVHTGELFFGEGSRLTVL.

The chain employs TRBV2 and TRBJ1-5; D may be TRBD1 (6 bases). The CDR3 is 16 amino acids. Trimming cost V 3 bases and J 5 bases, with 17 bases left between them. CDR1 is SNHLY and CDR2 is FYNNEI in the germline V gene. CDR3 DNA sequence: TGTGCCAGCAGTGAGATTCGGACAGTTGGGGATCAGCCCCAGCATTTT. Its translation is CASSEIRTVGDQPQHF.

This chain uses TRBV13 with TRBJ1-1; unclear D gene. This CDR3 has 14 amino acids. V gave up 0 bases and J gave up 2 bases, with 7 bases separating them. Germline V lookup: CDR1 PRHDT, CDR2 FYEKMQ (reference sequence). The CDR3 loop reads CASSLGTVNTEAFF. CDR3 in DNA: TGTGCCAGCAGCTTAGGTACAGTTAACACTGAAGCTTTCTTT. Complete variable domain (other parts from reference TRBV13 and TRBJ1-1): AAGVIQSPRHLIKEKRETATLKCYPIPRHDTVYWYQQGPGQDPQFLISFYEKMQSDKGSIPDRFSAQQFSDYHSELNMSSLELGDSALYFCASSLGTVNTEAFFGQGTRLTVV.

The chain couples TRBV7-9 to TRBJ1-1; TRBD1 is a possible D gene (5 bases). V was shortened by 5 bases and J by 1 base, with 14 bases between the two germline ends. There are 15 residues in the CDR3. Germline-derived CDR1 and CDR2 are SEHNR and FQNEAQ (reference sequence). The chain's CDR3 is CASSRMGRQNTEAFF. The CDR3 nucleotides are TGTGCCAGCAGCCGAATGGGACGGCAGAACACTGAAGCTTTCTTT. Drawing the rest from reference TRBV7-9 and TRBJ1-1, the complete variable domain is DTGVSQNPRHKITKRGQNVTFRCDPISEHNRLYWYRQTLGQGPEFLTYFQNEAQLEKSRLLSDRFSAERPKGSFSTLEIQRTEQGDSAMYLCASSRMGRQNTEAFFGQGTRLTVV.

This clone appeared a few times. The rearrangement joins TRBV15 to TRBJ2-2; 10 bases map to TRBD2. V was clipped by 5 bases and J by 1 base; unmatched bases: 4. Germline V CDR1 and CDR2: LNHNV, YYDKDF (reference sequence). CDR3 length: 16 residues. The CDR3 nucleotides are TGTGCCACCAGCCCCCGACTAGCGGGGAACACCGGGGAGCTGTTTTTT. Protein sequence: CATSPRLAGNTGELFF.

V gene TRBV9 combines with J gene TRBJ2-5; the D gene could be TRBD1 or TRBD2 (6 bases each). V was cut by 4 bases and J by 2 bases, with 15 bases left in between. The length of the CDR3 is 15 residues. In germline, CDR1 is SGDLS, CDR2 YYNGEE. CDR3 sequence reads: CASSPLGGPQETQYF. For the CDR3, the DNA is TGTGCCAGCAGCCCCCTTGGGGGGCCTCAAGAGACCCAGTACTTC.

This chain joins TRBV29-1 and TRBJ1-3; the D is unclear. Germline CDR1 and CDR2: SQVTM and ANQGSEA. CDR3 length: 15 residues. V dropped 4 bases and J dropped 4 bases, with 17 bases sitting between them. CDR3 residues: CSVGILGEVGNTIYF. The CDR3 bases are TGCAGCGTTGGCATCCTGGGCGAGGTCGGAAACACCATATATTTT.

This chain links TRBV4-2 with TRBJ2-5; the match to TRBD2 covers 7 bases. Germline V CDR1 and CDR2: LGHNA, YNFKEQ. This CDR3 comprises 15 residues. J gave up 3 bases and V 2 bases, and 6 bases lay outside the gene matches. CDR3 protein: CASSQREGPEETQYF. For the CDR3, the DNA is TGTGCCAGCAGCCAAAGGGAGGGACCGGAAGAGACCCAGTACTTC.

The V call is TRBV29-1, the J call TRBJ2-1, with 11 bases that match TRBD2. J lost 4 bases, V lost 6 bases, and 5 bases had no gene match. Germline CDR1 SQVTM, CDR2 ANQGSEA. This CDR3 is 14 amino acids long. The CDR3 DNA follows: TGCAGCGTCATAGCGGGGGGGATGTACAATGAGCAGTTCTTC. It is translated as CSVIAGGMYNEQFF.

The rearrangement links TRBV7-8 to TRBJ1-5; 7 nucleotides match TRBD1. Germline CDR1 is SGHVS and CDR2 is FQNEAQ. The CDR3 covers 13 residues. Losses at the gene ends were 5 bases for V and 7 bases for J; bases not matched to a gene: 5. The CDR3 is CASSLGQKQPQHF. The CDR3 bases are TGTGCCAGCAGCCTGGGACAGAAGCAGCCCCAGCATTTT.

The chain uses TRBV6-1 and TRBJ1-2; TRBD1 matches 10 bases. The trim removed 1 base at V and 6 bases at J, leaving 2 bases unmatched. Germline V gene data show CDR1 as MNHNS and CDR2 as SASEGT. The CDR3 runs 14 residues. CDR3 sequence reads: CASSEGTGGDGYTF. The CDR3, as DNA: TGTGCCAGCAGTGAAGGGACAGGGGGTGATGGCTACACCTTC.

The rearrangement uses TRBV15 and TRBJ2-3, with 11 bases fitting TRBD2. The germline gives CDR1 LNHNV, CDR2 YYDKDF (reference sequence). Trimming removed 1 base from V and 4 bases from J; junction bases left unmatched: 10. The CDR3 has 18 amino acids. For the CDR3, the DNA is TGTGCCACCAGCAGAGGATACGTAGCGGGAGGGAACGCAGATACGCAGTATTTT. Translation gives CATSRGYVAGGNADTQYF.

In DNA form, the CDR3 reads TGTGCCAGCAGAAACGGGGGCACAGATACGCAGTATTTT. Translating gives CASRNGGTDTQYF. The V gene is TRBV6-5, the J gene TRBJ2-3, with a weak D call TRBD2 (5 bases). Germline V gives CDR1 MNHEY, CDR2 SVGAGI. Trimming cost V 6 bases and J 1 base, with 8 bases left between them. The CDR3 covers 13 residues.

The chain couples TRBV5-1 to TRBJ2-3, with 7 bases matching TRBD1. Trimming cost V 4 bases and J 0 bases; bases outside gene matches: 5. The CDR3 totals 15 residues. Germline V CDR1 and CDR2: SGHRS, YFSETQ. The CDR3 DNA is TGCGCCAGCAGCCTCAGACAGGGCAGCACAGATACGCAGTATTTT. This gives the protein CASSLRQGSTDTQYF.

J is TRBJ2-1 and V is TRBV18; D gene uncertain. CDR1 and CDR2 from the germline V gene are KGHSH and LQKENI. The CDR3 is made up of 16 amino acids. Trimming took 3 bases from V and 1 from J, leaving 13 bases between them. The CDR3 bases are TGTGCCAGCTCACCGGGTCGGGCAGTTTCCTACAATGAGCAGTTCTTC. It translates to CASSPGRAVSYNEQFF.

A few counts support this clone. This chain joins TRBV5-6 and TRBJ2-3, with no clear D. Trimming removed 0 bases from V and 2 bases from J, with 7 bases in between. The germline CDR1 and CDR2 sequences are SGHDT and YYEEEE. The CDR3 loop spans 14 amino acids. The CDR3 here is CASSLASATDTQYF. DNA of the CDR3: TGTGCCAGCAGCTTGGCCTCAGCCACAGATACGCAGTATTTT. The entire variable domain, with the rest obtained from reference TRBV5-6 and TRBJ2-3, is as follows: DAGVTQSPTHLIKTRGQQVTLRCSPKSGHDTVSWYQQALGQGPQFIFQYYEEEERQRGNFPDRFSGHQFPNYSSELNVNALLLGDSALYLCASSLASATDTQYFGPGTRLTVL.

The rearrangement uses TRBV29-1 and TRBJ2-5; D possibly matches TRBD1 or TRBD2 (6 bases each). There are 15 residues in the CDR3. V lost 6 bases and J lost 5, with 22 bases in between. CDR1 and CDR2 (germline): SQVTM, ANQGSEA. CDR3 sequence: CSVENPGHRGETQYF. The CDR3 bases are TGCAGCGTGGAGAACCCGGGACACCGGGGGGAGACCCAGTACTTC. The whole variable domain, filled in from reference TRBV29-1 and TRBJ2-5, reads SAVISQKPSRDICQRGTSLTIQCQVDSQVTMMFWYRQQPGQSLTLIATANQGSEATYESGFVIDKFPISRPNLTFSTLTVSNMSPEDSSIYLCSVENPGHRGETQYFGPGTRLLVL.

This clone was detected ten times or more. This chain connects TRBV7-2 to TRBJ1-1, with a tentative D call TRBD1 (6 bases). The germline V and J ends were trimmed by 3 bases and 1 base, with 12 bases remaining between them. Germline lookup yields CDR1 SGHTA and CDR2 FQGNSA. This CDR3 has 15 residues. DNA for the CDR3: TGTGCCAGCAGCTTCAGCGGGACAAAGAACACTGAAGCTTTCTTT. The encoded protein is CASSFSGTKNTEAFF.

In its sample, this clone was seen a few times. CDR3 coding DNA: TGTGCCACCCGACAGTCCTTCGGAAACACCATATATTTT. Translation: CATRQSFGNTIYF. The chain is built from TRBV27 and TRBJ1-3, with D perhaps TRBD1 (5 bases). The V end lost 10 bases, the J end lost 4 bases, and 14 bases lay between the germline ends. This CDR3 has 13 residues. Germline CDR1 reads MNHEY; CDR2 reads SMNVEV (reference sequence).